This TCR beta chain is drawn from a study of control samples from healthy donors and cancer patients. The germline gives CDR1 SGHTA, CDR2 FQGNSA. The CDR3 has 16 amino acids. The ends lost 5 bases at V and 6 bases at J; junction bases unmatched: 13. The table came from immunoSEQ multiplex PCR; TCRdb's copy has only in-frame clones and leaves some out. The data hold over 150,000 clones, with 90% to 95% observed a single time. The V gene is TRBV7-2, the J gene TRBJ1-5, with 7 bases aligning to TRBD1. Sequencing was performed on blood. The receptor was derived from a woman aged 18 to 35 in good health. DNA of the CDR3: TGTGCCAGCAGCCGGGACCTCGACAGGGAATCTCAGCCCCAGCATTTT. It is translated as CASSRDLDRESQPQHF.